Below are 32 T cell receptor beta chains sequenced from a single sample in a study of immune evolution from preneoplasia to lung adenocarcinoma. Assay: immunoSEQ multiplex PCR; the TCRdb copy retains only in-frame clones and omits some. Of approximately 6,800 clones in the sample, 60% to 85% were seen once. Sequenced sample: FFPE adjacent normal lung tissue. These receptor sequences come from a person between 65 and 80 years old with lung adenocarcinoma.

Notes on this clone: One junction end does not reproduce the germline sequence, and a read error may be involved. The chain employs TRBV7-9 and TRBJ2-4; the D gene is possibly TRBD1 (5 bases). Germline V gene data show CDR1 as SEHNR and CDR2 as FQNEAQ (reference sequence). The CDR3 has 12 amino acids. The CDR3 reads CASSLDSQGWDF. For the CDR3, the DNA is TGTGCCAGCAGCTTAGATAGTCAGGGCTGGGACTTC.

This clone was seen once. The chain is built from TRBV4-1 and TRBJ1-1; 10 bases map to TRBD1. J gave up 7 bases and V 0 bases, and 5 bases lay outside the gene matches. CDR1 is MGHRA and CDR2 is YSYEKL in the germline V gene. This CDR3 contains 15 residues. The CDR3 DNA is TGCGCCAGCAGCCAAGAGGGACAGGGGCTGGGTGAAGCTTTCTTT. Its protein is CASSQEGQGLGEAFF.

This chain uses TRBV30 with TRBJ1-1, with D perhaps matching TRBD1 (6 bases). Germline lookup yields CDR1 GTSNPN and CDR2 SVGIG (reference sequence). V was trimmed by 7 bases and J by 0 bases, leaving 12 bases between them. The CDR3 has 13 amino acids. The CDR3 DNA is TGTGCCTCCTGGACAGTCATGAACACTGAAGCTTTCTTT. Its translation: CASWTVMNTEAFF. Drawing the rest from reference TRBV30 and TRBJ1-1, the complete variable domain is SQTIHQWPATLVQPVGSPLSLECTVEGTSNPNLYWYRQAAGRGLQLLFYSVGIGQISSEVPQNLSASRPQDRQFILSSKKLLLSDSGFYLCASWTVMNTEAFFGQGTRLTVV.

This chain uses TRBV7-3 with TRBJ2-5; D remains unclear. V dropped 1 base and J dropped 3 bases, with 6 bases sitting between them. The CDR3 is made up of 13 amino acids. Germline V lookup: CDR1 SGHTA, CDR2 FQGTGA. This chain's CDR3 is CASSLIKEETQYF. Here the CDR3 DNA reads TGTGCCAGCAGCTTAATAAAGGAAGAGACCCAGTACTTC.

The chain is built from TRBV19 and TRBJ2-2; the match to TRBD1 covers 7 bases. The V segment lost 0 bases and the J segment 2 bases; nucleotides outside the gene matches: 9. The CDR3 sequence is 18 residues long. In germline, CDR1 is LNHDA, CDR2 SQIVND (reference sequence). The DNA of the CDR3 is TGTGCCAGTAGTATAGACCTCGGGACAGCCTATAACACCGGGGAGCTGTTTTTT. This gives the protein CASSIDLGTAYNTGELFF.

The chain couples TRBV7-2 to TRBJ1-6, with 9 bases fitting TRBD1. The length of the CDR3 is 18 residues. The germline gives CDR1 SGHTA, CDR2 FQGNSA. Trimming removed 1 base from V and 6 bases from J; junction bases left unmatched: 10. CDR3 DNA sequence: TGTGCCAGCAGCTTAGAGGGGACAGGGAACTCGACTAATTCACCCCTCCACTTT. Protein sequence: CASSLEGTGNSTNSPLHF.

The V gene is TRBV4-1, the J gene TRBJ2-7; 9 bases are shared with TRBD2. Germline V gene data show CDR1 as MGHRA and CDR2 as YSYEKL. The CDR3 has 16 residues. J was trimmed by 0 bases and V by 0 bases; bases with no gene match: 3. The CDR3 is CASSQEGTSSSYEQYF. The CDR3 DNA sequence: TGCGCCAGCAGCCAAGAGGGGACTAGCAGCTCCTACGAGCAGTACTTC.

The chain carries TRBV5-5 and TRBJ2-3, with D perhaps matching TRBD2 (6 bases). Germline V gene lookup returns CDR1 SGHKS and CDR2 YYEKEE (reference sequence). Trimming removed 0 bases from V and 0 bases from J, with 14 bases in between. The CDR3 loop spans 17 amino acids. CDR3 residues: CASSLGSSDPSTDTQYF. The CDR3, as DNA: TGTGCCAGCAGCTTGGGATCTAGCGACCCTAGCACAGATACGCAGTATTTT.

V and J are TRBV28 and TRBJ2-1; 9 bases line up with TRBD1. The germline gives CDR1 MDHEN, CDR2 SYDVKM. J was trimmed by 7 bases and V by 6 bases; bases with no gene match: 7. The CDR3 is 14 residues long. The CDR3 reads CASSPTGGLNEQFF. The CDR3 DNA is TGTGCCAGCAGCCCGACAGGGGGACTTAATGAGCAGTTCTTC.

The chain combines TRBV28 with TRBJ1-6, with D unresolved. The germline CDR1 and CDR2 sequences are MDHEN and SYDVKM. This CDR3 comprises 16 residues. Trimming took off 5 bases at V and 3 bases at J, with 14 bases between the two ends. CDR3 coding DNA: TGTGCCAGCAGTCCGATAGGGAGGCGCTATAATTCACCCCTCCACTTT. Translation gives CASSPIGRRYNSPLHF. The variable domain in full, with the rest retrieved from reference TRBV28 and TRBJ1-6, is DVKVTQSSRYLVKRTGEKVFLECVQDMDHENMFWYRQDPGLGLRLIYFSYDVKMKEKGDIPEGYSVSREKKERFSLILESASTNQTSMYLCASSPIGRRYNSPLHFGNGTRLTVT.

J is TRBJ2-7 and V is TRBV10-3; either TRBD1 or TRBD2 may supply D (5 bases each). This CDR3 has 13 amino acids. V was clipped by 8 bases and J by 4 bases, with 15 bases between them. The V gene's germline CDR1 is ENHRY and CDR2 SYGVKD. CDR3 nucleotides: TGTGCCATCGGACTGATTGGGGGATACGAGCAGTACTTC. Its translation: CAIGLIGGYEQYF.

The genes are TRBV15 and TRBJ2-2, with unresolved D. The CDR3 runs 16 residues. V was trimmed by 1 base and J by 5 bases, leaving 14 bases between them. Looked up from germline, CDR1 is LNHNV and CDR2 is YYDKDF (reference sequence). This chain's CDR3 is CATSRGMEQRTGELFF. For the CDR3, the DNA is TGTGCCACCAGCAGAGGGATGGAACAGCGTACCGGGGAGCTGTTTTTT.

The V gene is TRBV2, the J gene TRBJ2-2, with D possibly being TRBD1 or TRBD2 (5 bases each). Germline V CDR1 and CDR2: SNHLY, FYNNEI. Trimming cost V 4 bases and J 2 bases, with 8 bases left between them. The CDR3 is 14 residues long. Here the CDR3 DNA reads TGTGCCAGCAGTGGGGACGGAAACACCGGGGAGCTGTTTTTT. It specifies CASSGDGNTGELFF.

The chain uses TRBV14 and TRBJ1-4, with D possibly TRBD1 on 5 matching bases. V lost 0 bases to trimming and J lost 7 bases, with 15 bases between them. Germline assignment: CDR1 SGHDN and CDR2 FVKESK. The CDR3 has 16 amino acids. The CDR3 DNA follows: TGTGCCAGCAGCCAAGATCGGAGGGGCGGTAGTGAAAAACTGTTTTTT. It specifies CASSQDRRGGSEKLFF.

The chain has TRBV6-1 and TRBJ2-7; 7 positions agree with TRBD1. The junction had 9 bases not matched to a gene; V was cut back by 5 bases and J by 2 bases. CDR1 and CDR2 from the germline V gene are MNHNS and SASEGT. CDR3 size: 15 residues. The CDR3 DNA follows: TGTGCCAGCAGTCTTCGGGACAGCGAGGCCTACGAGCAGTACTTC. This translates into CASSLRDSEAYEQYF.

This clone qualifies as large. The genes are TRBV7-9 and TRBJ1-4; no clear D gene. Germline V lookup: CDR1 SEHNR, CDR2 FQNEAQ (reference sequence). V lost 3 bases and J lost 0, with 8 bases in between. This CDR3 spans 15 amino acids. CDR3 sequence reads: CASSFPSTTNEKLFF. In DNA form, the CDR3 reads TGTGCCAGCAGCTTTCCATCCACAACTAATGAAAAACTGTTTTTT.

The rearrangement joins TRBV19 to TRBJ1-6; perhaps TRBD1 as D (5 bases). The germline V gene encodes CDR1 LNHDA and CDR2 SQIVND (reference sequence). V dropped 3 bases and J dropped 6 bases, with 12 bases sitting between them. The CDR3 loop spans 15 amino acids. The CDR3 here is CASSIEGLINSPLHF. The CDR3 bases are TGTGCCAGTAGTATTGAGGGGCTGATTAATTCACCCCTCCACTTT.

The rearrangement uses TRBV19 and TRBJ2-3; D remains ambiguous. CDR3 length: 13 residues. The V end was cut by 6 bases, the J end by 0 bases, with 7 bases between. Germline V gives CDR1 LNHDA, CDR2 SQIVND (reference sequence). Written as DNA, the CDR3 is TGTGCCAGTAGGTGGCAGAGCACAGATACGCAGTATTTT. This codes for CASRWQSTDTQYF.

The rearrangement joins TRBV2 to TRBJ2-1; 8 nucleotides match TRBD2. CDR1 and CDR2 from the germline V gene are SNHLY and FYNNEI. The CDR3 length is 12 residues. V was clipped by 4 bases and J by 14 bases; unmatched bases: 7. The CDR3 region has the DNA TGTGCCAGCAGTGCCGGGGGGGCCGGGGAGTTCTTC. It yields the protein CASSAGGAGEFF.

The rearrangement links TRBV5-1 to TRBJ1-4, with 9 bases aligning to TRBD1. The CDR3 length is 14 residues. Germline V CDR1 and CDR2: SGHRS, YFSETQ. The V gene end was trimmed by 3 bases and the J gene end by 8 bases; junction bases not matched to a gene: 5. The CDR3 sequence is CASSWTGASEKLFF. Written as DNA, the CDR3 is TGCGCCAGCAGCTGGACAGGGGCTTCCGAAAAACTGTTTTTT.

The rearrangement joins TRBV5-1 to TRBJ2-3, with D perhaps matching TRBD1 (5 bases). The CDR3 length is 13 residues. Germline CDR1 and CDR2: SGHRS and YFSETQ. V lost 4 bases and J 4 bases, leaving 10 bases between the germline ends. DNA of the CDR3: TGCGCCAGCAGCGCGACAGCATCAGATACGCAGTATTTT. Its translation is CASSATASDTQYF.

This sequence joins TRBV5-5 and TRBJ2-1; 9 bases agree with TRBD1. CDR3 length equals 15 residues. Germline CDR1 SGHKS, CDR2 YYEKEE (reference sequence). J gave up 6 bases and V 4 bases, and 8 bases lay outside the gene matches. The CDR3 sequence is CASSLTLDRGNEQFF. As DNA, the CDR3 is TGTGCCAGCAGCCTAACCTTGGACAGGGGCAATGAGCAGTTCTTC.

The rearrangement joins TRBV9 to TRBJ1-4; unclear D gene. This CDR3 spans 13 amino acids. Germline V CDR1 and CDR2: SGDLS, YYNGEE. Trimming stripped 0 bases from V and 7 bases from J, with 7 bases between. This CDR3 reads CASSVATGEKLFF. Written as DNA, the CDR3 is TGTGCCAGCAGCGTAGCTACTGGTGAAAAACTGTTTTTT.

The J gene is TRBJ1-2, the V gene TRBV19; TRBD1 aligns across 9 bases. Germline V CDR1 and CDR2: LNHDA, SQIVND (reference sequence). The CDR3 sequence is 13 residues long. CDR3 sequence reads: CAIDRGVGYGYTF. The CDR3 DNA sequence: TGTGCGATAGACAGGGGGGTCGGCTATGGCTACACCTTC.

The rearrangement uses TRBV14 and TRBJ1-2, with TRBD1 identical over 7 bases. The length of the CDR3 is 14 residues. CDR1 and CDR2 (germline): SGHDN, FVKESK. Trimming took 4 bases from V and 8 from J; bases not matched to a gene: 10. The CDR3 region is CASSRQNTGEGYTF. Here the CDR3 DNA reads TGTGCCAGCAGCCGCCAAAATACAGGGGAGGGCTACACCTTC.

The chain links TRBV7-6 to TRBJ2-2, with D possibly TRBD1 on 5 matching bases. The CDR3 is made up of 16 amino acids. V was cut by 1 base and J by 4 bases, with 13 bases left in between. CDR1 is SGHVS and CDR2 is FNYEAQ in the germline V gene. CDR3 sequence reads: CASSLGGRARTGELFF. The CDR3 DNA is TGTGCCAGCAGCTTAGGAGGCAGGGCCCGCACCGGGGAGCTGTTTTTT.

The V call is TRBV5-1, the J call TRBJ1-4; possible D gene TRBD1, 5 bases. The CDR3 contains 14 residues. Germline CDR1 is SGHRS and CDR2 is YFSETQ. The V and J ends lost 2 bases and 5 bases respectively, with 10 bases between them. CDR3 sequence reads: CASSFGGGNEKLFF. As DNA, the CDR3 is TGCGCCAGCAGCTTCGGGGGGGGAAATGAAAAACTGTTTTTT.

Comment on this clone: The sample carries other DNA sequences with the same CDR3. V and J are TRBV6-5 and TRBJ1-2; D uncertain. This CDR3 has 16 amino acids. Trimming removed 0 bases from V and 5 bases from J, with 16 bases in between. Germline loops: CDR1 MNHEY, CDR2 SVGAGI. The CDR3 loop is CASSYSGREGNYGYTF. The CDR3, as DNA: TGTGCCAGCAGTTACTCGGGAAGGGAGGGTAATTATGGCTACACCTTC.

This sequence joins TRBV19 and TRBJ1-2; 9 nucleotides agree with TRBD1. The germline V gene has CDR1 LNHDA and CDR2 SQIVND (reference sequence). The CDR3 consists of 14 residues. Germline trimming cut 4 bases from V and 5 bases from J; bases unmatched to any gene: 5. CDR3 coding DNA: TGTGCCAGTAGTACCGGGACAGGGCCTTATGGCTACACCTTC. Its protein is CASSTGTGPYGYTF.

V is TRBV4-1 and J is TRBJ1-1; D may be TRBD1 (6 bases). Trimming removed 0 bases from V and 3 bases from J, with 17 bases in between. CDR3 length: 17 amino acids. The germline V gene has CDR1 MGHRA and CDR2 YSYEKL. The CDR3, as DNA: TGCGCCAGCAGCCAAGATCGGGGGGGCAATGGGTACACTGAAGCTTTCTTT. This sequence encodes CASSQDRGGNGYTEAFF.

The chain has TRBV18 and TRBJ2-1; 9 bases map to TRBD1. The germline V gene encodes CDR1 KGHSH and CDR2 LQKENI. This CDR3 comprises 17 residues. J gave up 7 bases and V 6 bases, and 16 bases lay outside the gene matches. CDR3 residues: CASSVRFTGGGINEQFF. The CDR3 DNA sequence: TGTGCCAGCTCGGTCCGCTTTACAGGGGGCGGGATTAATGAGCAGTTCTTC.

This clone was detected only a few times. The V and J genes are TRBV6-5 and TRBJ2-7, with 10 bases identical to TRBD1. CDR3 length: 15 residues. V lost 6 bases and J lost 5; bases outside the gene matches: 10. Looked up from germline, CDR1 is MNHEY and CDR2 is SVGAGI. In DNA, the CDR3 is TGTGCCAGCAGATCCGCCGGGACAGGGGATGACGAGCAGTACTTC. It codes for CASRSAGTGDDEQYF.